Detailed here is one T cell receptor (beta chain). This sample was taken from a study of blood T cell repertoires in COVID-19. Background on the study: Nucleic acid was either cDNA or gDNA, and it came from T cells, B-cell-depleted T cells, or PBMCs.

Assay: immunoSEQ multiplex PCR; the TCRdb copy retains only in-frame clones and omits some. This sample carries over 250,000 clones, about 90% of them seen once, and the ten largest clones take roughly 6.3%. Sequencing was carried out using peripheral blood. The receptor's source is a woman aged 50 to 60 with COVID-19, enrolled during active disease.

The CDR3 DNA reads as TGTGCCAGCAGCTTAACCAGCGGATCCCGCTCCTACGAGCAGTACTTC. Protein: CASSLTSGSRSYEQYF. The V gene is TRBV7-9, the J gene TRBJ2-7, with D maybe TRBD2 (5 bases). The germline V gene has CDR1 SEHNR and CDR2 FQNEAQ (reference sequence). CDR3 length: 16 amino acids. V lost 2 bases, J lost 0 bases, and 14 bases lay in between.